This T cell receptor beta chain was obtained from a study of post-analysis software for immune sequencing data. Presence of unique molecular identifiers characterized the TCR beta cDNA libraries. About 500,000 cDNA molecules were obtained from roughly 0.93 to 9.6 million T cells. TCRdb called the PCR reads again in MiXCR, with one record for every CDR3 protein. Among about 810,000 distinct CDR3 sequences listed, roughly 50% were seen once. V lost 4 bases, J lost 8 bases, and 13 bases lay in between. The germline V gene has CDR1 SGHRS and CDR2 YFSETQ. This CDR3 has 13 residues. This clonotype was seen a few times. What it binds is unknown. Whole-study findings and limits: Elevated frequency relative to controls characterized roughly 5 TRBV segments in patients, TRBV5-6, TRBV5-1 and TRBV20-1 among them.

The V call is TRBV5-1, the J call TRBJ2-1; D uncertain. The sequencing sample was made of blood. This receptor was identified in a girl aged 10-17 years with multiple sclerosis. The CDR3 nucleotides are TGCGCCAGCAGCCCGTCAGTGTTCCATGAGCAGTTCTTC. This gives the protein CASSPSVFHEQFF.